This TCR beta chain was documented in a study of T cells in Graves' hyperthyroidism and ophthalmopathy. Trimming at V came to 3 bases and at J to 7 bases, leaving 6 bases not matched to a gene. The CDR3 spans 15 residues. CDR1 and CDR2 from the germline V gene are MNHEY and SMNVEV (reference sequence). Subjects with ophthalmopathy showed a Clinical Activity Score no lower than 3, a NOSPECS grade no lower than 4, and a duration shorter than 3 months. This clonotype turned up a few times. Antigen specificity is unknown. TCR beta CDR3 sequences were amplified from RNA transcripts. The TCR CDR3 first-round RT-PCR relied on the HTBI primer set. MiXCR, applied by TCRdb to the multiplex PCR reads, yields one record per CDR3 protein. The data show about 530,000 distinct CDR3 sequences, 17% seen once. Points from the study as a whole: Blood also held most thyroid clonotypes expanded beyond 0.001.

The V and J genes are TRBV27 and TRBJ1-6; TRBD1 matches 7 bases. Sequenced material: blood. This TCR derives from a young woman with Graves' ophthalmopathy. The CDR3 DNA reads TGTGCCAGCAGTTTCAATGAGGGGGCGAATTCACCCCTCCACTTT. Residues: CASSFNEGANSPLHF.